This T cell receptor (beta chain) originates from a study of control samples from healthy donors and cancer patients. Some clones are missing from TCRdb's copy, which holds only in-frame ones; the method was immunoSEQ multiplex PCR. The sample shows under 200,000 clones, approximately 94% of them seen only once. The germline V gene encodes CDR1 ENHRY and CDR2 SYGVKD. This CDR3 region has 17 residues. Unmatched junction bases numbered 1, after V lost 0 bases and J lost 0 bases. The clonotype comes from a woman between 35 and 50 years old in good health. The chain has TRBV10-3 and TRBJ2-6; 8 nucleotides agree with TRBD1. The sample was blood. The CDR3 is CAISESTGDSGANVLTF. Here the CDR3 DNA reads TGTGCCATCAGTGAGTCGACAGGGGACTCTGGGGCCAACGTCCTGACTTTC.